Shown below are 9 T cell receptor beta chains from a single sample sequenced in a study of shared clonotypes between healthy human individuals. Produced via immunoSEQ multiplex PCR; TCRdb's table is partial and in-frame only. Of 450,000 to 700,000 clones listed, less than 97% are singletons. Naive CD8 isolation took CD45RO-negative cells positively selected for CCR7 and excluded terminally differentiated effector memory CD45RA+ cells. Specimen: naive CD8+ T cells sorted from blood. These receptors were obtained from a woman in her 30s in good health.

The chain links TRBV27 to TRBJ2-2; TRBD2 aligns across 8 bases. Trimming cost V 3 bases and J 5 bases; bases outside gene matches: 5. The germline CDR1 and CDR2 sequences are MNHEY and SMNVEV (reference sequence). CDR3 length: 15 residues. CDR3 in amino acids: CASSFWSSGTGELFF. CDR3 nucleotide sequence: TGTGCCAGCAGTTTCTGGTCTAGCGGGACCGGGGAGCTGTTTTTT.

This chain uses TRBV29-1 with TRBJ2-7; D might be TRBD1 or TRBD2, each matching 5 bases. The germline V and J ends were trimmed by 7 bases and 3 bases, with 10 bases remaining between them. Germline V gives CDR1 SQVTM, CDR2 ANQGSEA. The CDR3 is 11 residues long. This chain's CDR3 is CSAGDLYEQYF. In DNA form, the CDR3 reads TGCAGCGCCGGGGACCTCTACGAGCAGTACTTC.

The J gene is TRBJ2-2, the V gene TRBV4-1; D is uncertain. The V gene lost 1 base and the J gene lost 4 bases, with 10 bases spanning the gap. The CDR3 sequence is 15 residues long. Per germline, CDR1 MGHRA and CDR2 YSYEKL. This CDR3 reads CASSQGQSSTGELFF. In DNA, the CDR3 is TGCGCCAGCAGCCAAGGTCAAAGCAGCACCGGGGAGCTGTTTTTT.

This sequence joins TRBV28 and TRBJ2-7; D is possibly TRBD2 (5 bases). Germline CDR1 MDHEN, CDR2 SYDVKM. This CDR3 has 14 residues. V lost 6 bases and J lost 2, with 14 bases in between. The CDR3 spells CASRPTTGTYEQYF. The CDR3 region has the DNA TGTGCCAGCAGACCTACTACCGGGACCTACGAGCAGTACTTC.

V and J are TRBV7-9 and TRBJ2-1; possibly TRBD1 or TRBD2 for D (5 bases each). The CDR3 loop spans 13 amino acids. Trimming removed 4 bases from V and 8 bases from J, with 12 bases in between. CDR1 SEHNR and CDR2 FQNEAQ come from the germline V gene (reference sequence). In nucleotides, the CDR3 is TGTGCCAGCAGCTGGGCGGTGGGGGATGAGCAGTTCTTC. Protein: CASSWAVGDEQFF.

The chain couples TRBV9 to TRBJ1-2, with a possible D match to TRBD1 (6 bases). Germline V gives CDR1 SGDLS, CDR2 YYNGEE. This CDR3 has 15 amino acids. The V end lost 3 bases, the J end lost 4 bases, and 16 bases lay between the germline ends. The CDR3 reads CASSGRRGGGYGYTF. CDR3 in DNA: TGTGCCAGCAGCGGACGCAGGGGAGGGGGCTATGGCTACACCTTC.

V and J are TRBV15 and TRBJ2-3; weak D call: TRBD2 (5 bases). Germline V gene data show CDR1 as LNHNV and CDR2 as YYDKDF (reference sequence). The CDR3 runs 15 residues. Trimming shortened V by 6 bases and J by 3 bases, and 16 bases separated the two germline ends. The CDR3 DNA reads as TGTGCCACCAGTGGTAGCGCCCGAGGGACAGATACGCAGTATTTT. Its protein product is CATSGSARGTDTQYF. Filled out from reference TRBV15 and TRBJ2-3, the complete variable domain reads DAMVIQNPRYQVTQFGKPVTLSCSQTLNHNVMYWYQQKSSQAPKLLFHYYDKDFNNEADTPDNFQSRRPNTSFCFLDIRSPGLGDTAMYLCATSGSARGTDTQYFGPGTRLTVL.

The rearrangement joins TRBV15 to TRBJ2-4; D is possibly TRBD2 (6 bases). The length of the CDR3 is 14 residues. The germline V gene encodes CDR1 LNHNV and CDR2 YYDKDF (reference sequence). Deletions cut 3 bases from V and 0 bases from J, with 6 bases between. The CDR3 nucleotides read TGTGCCACCAGCAGGGAGGGAGCCAAAAACATTCAGTACTTC. Protein: CATSREGAKNIQYF.

The chain employs TRBV7-2 and TRBJ1-1; 8 nucleotides match TRBD1. The V and J ends lost 5 bases and 4 bases, in that order; junction bases with no gene match: 12. This CDR3 region has 16 residues. Germline CDR1 SGHTA, CDR2 FQGNSA. DNA of the CDR3: TGTGCCAGCAGCAGTTGGACAGGGACGTGGAGCACTGAAGCTTTCTTT. Residues: CASSSWTGTWSTEAFF.